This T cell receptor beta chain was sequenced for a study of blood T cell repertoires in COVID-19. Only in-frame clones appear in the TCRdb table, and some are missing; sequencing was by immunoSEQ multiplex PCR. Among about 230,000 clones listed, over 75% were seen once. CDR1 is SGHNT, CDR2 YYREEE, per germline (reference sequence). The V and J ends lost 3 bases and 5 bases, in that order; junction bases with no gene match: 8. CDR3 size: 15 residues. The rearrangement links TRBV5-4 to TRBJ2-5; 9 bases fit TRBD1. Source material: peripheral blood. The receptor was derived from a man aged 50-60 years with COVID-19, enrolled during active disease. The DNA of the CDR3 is TGTGCCAGCAGCTCTGGGACAGGGTCTTGGGAGACCCAGTACTTC. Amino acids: CASSSGTGSWETQYF.